The entry that follows covers one TCR beta chain sequence. The data derive from a study of blood T cell repertoires in COVID-19. Germline V gene sequence: CDR1 SGHTA, CDR2 FQGNSA. This CDR3 region has 14 residues. Trimming left V 5 bases short and J 9 bases short, with 19 bases between. Clones were sequenced by immunoSEQ multiplex PCR, and TCRdb holds only the in-frame ones, with some missing. There are approximately 280,000 clones in the sample; about 81% occur only once, and approximately 1.5% lies in the top ten. Patients of the Seattle cohort, enrolled during active infection, were followed longitudinally.

The J gene is TRBJ1-1, the V gene TRBV7-2; D is possibly TRBD1 (5 bases). The material sequenced was peripheral blood. This receptor was identified in a human donor with COVID-19, enrolled during active disease. The donor label of this sample is uncertain. CDR3 protein: CASSVRAGILKAFF. The CDR3 nucleotides read TGTGCCAGCAGCGTAAGGGCAGGGATCCTGAAAGCTTTCTTT.